This T cell receptor (beta chain) is drawn from a study of T cell responses to AZD1222 COVID-19 vaccine. Study-level results: Among the donors, most were white British and more were female, and clonal diversity was possibly underestimated. The study found vaccine-associated CD4 TCRs spanning spike, dominant at 160-218 and 743-854. All repertoire sampling was performed exclusively after the peak T cell response. Of spike-specific TCRs, nearly half reportedly target regions left unmutated in variants.

CDR3 length equals 15 residues. Trimming took off 1 base at V and 0 bases at J, with 6 bases between the two ends. The germline gives CDR1 LGHDT, CDR2 YNNKEL (reference sequence). Here immunoSEQ multiplex PCR was the method, and the copy in TCRdb shows in-frame clones only, minus some. The data show about 100,000 clones, more than 75% seen once. This clone was detected only once. Its antigen is not known. Sequencing used peripheral blood, obtained 28 days after the second dose of the MenACWY control vaccine. This sequence joins TRBV3-1 (or the pseudogene TRBV3-2) and TRBJ1-4; D is unresolved. The receptor's source is an adult who received the MenACWY meningococcal vaccine as a control. The CDR3 DNA is TGTGCCAGCAGCCAAGGTACAGCAACTAATGAAAAACTGTTTTTT. Encoded protein: CASSQGTATNEKLFF.